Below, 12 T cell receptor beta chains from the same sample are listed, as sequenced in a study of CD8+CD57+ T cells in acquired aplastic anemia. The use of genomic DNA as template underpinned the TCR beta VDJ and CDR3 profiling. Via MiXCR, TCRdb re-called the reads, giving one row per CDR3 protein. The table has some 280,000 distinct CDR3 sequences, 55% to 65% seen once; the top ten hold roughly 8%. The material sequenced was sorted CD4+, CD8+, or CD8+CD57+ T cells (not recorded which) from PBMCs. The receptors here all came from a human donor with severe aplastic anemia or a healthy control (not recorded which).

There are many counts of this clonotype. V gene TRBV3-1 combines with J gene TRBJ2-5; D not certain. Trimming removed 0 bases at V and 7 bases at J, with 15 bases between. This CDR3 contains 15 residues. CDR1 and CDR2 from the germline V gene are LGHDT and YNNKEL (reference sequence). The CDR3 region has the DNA TGTGCCAGCAGCCAAGACGGTAGAGCTTTTCGGACCCAGTACTTC. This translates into CASSQDGRAFRTQYF.

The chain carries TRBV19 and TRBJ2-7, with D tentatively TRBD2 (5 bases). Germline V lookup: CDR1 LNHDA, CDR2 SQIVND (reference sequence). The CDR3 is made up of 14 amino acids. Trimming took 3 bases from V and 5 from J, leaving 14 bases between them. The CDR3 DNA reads TGTGCCAGTAGTATCAAGGGAGTAGGACACGAGCAGTACTTC. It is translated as CASSIKGVGHEQYF.

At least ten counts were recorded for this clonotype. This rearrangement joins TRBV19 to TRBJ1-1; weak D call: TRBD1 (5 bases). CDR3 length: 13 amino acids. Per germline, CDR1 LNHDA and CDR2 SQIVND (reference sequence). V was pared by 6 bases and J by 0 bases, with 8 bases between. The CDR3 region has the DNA TGTGCCAGTAGGACACAGGTGAACACTGAAGCTTTCTTT. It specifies CASRTQVNTEAFF.

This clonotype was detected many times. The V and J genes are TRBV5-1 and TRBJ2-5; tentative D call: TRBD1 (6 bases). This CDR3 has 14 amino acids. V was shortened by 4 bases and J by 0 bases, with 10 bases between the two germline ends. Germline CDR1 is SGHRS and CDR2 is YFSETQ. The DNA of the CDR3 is TGCGCCAGCAGCCCCCGGACAGACCAAGAGACCCAGTACTTC. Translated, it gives CASSPRTDQETQYF.

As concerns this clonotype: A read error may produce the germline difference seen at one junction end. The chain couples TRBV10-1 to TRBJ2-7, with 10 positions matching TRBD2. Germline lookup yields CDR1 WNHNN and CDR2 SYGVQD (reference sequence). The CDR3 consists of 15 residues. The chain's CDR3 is CASRLRTSGAYEQYF. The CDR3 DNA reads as TGTGCCAGCAGGTTAAGGACTAGCGGTGCCTACGAGCAGTACTTC.

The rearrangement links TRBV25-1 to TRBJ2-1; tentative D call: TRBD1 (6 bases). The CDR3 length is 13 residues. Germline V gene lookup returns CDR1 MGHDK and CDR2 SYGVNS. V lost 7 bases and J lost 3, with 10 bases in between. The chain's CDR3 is CASKGQIYNEQFF. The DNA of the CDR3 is TGTGCCAGCAAAGGACAGATCTACAATGAGCAGTTCTTC. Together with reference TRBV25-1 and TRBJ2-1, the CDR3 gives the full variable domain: EADIYQTPRYLVIGTGKKITLECSQTMGHDKMYWYQQDPGMELHLIHYSYGVNSTEKGDLSSESTVSRIRTEHFPLTLESARPSHTSQYLCASKGQIYNEQFFGPGTRLTVL.

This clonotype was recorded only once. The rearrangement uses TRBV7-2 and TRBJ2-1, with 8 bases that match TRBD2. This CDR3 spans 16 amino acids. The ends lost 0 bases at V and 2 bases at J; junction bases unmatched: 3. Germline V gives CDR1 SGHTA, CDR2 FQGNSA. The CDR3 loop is CASSLAGRVTYNEQFF. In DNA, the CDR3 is TGTGCCAGCAGCTTAGCCGGGAGGGTTACCTACAATGAGCAGTTCTTC.

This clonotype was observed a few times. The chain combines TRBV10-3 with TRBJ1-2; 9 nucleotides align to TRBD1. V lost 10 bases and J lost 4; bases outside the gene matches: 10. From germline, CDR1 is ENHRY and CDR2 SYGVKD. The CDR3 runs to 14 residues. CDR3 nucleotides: TGTGCCACCCAGGGGACAGGGCGTGCCTATGGCTACACCTTC. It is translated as CATQGTGRAYGYTF.

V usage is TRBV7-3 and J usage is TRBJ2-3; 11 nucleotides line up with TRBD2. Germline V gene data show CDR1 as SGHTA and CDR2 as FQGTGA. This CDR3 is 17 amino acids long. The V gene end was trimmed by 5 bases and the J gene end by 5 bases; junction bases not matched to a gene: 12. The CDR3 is CASSRGTSGASRDTQYF. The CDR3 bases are TGTGCCAGCAGCCGCGGGACTAGCGGCGCCTCCCGAGATACGCAGTATTTT.

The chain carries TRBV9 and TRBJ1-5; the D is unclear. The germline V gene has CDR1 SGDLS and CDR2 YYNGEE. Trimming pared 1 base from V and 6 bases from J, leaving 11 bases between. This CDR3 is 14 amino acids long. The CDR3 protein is CASSVTGSGQPQHF. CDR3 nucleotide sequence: TGTGCCAGCAGCGTAACCGGGTCGGGTCAGCCCCAGCATTTT.

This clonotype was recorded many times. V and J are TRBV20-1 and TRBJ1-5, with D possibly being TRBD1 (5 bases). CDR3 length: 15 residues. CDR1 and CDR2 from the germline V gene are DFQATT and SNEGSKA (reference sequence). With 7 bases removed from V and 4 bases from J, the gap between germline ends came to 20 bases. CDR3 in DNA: TGCAGTGTTTACCCTCAGGGTAGGCTTAATCAGCCCCAGCATTTT. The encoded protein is CSVYPQGRLNQPQHF.

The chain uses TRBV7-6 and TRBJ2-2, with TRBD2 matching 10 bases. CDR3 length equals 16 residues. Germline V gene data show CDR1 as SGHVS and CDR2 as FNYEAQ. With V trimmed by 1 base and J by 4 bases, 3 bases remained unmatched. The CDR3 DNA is TGTGCCAGCAGCTTAGTACTAGCGGGGATCACCGGGGAGCTGTTTTTT. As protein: CASSLVLAGITGELFF.